This entry lists 8 T cell receptor beta chains sequenced from one sample in a study of control samples from healthy donors and cancer patients. Assay used: immunoSEQ multiplex PCR; TCRdb lists only in-frame clones, some missing. This sample has 74,000 or so clones, with about 89% found just once. Sequences were obtained from blood. The receptors originated from a man in his fifties in good health.

This clone was detected only once. The V call is TRBV6-4, the J call TRBJ1-4; 8 nucleotides match TRBD1. The CDR3 spans 16 residues. The germline gives CDR1 MRHNA, CDR2 SNTAGT. The junction had 6 bases not matched to a gene; V was cut back by 3 bases and J by 3 bases. CDR3 DNA: TGTGCCAGCAGTGAAATCCCGGGACAGGCTAATGAAAAACTGTTTTTT. Its protein is CASSEIPGQANEKLFF.

The chain joins TRBV11-2 to TRBJ2-7; D remains ambiguous. The germline V and J ends were trimmed by 3 bases and 0 bases, with 9 bases remaining between them. The CDR3 has 14 amino acids. Looked up from germline, CDR1 is SGHAT and CDR2 is FQNNGV. The CDR3 DNA sequence: TGTGCCAGCAGCTTGGTGGCGGACTCCTACGAGCAGTACTTC. Its translation: CASSLVADSYEQYF.

This chain connects TRBV2 to TRBJ1-3; D remains ambiguous. The germline V gene has CDR1 SNHLY and CDR2 FYNNEI. The CDR3 runs 12 residues. The V end lost 8 bases, the J end lost 7 bases, and 12 bases lay between the germline ends. The CDR3 region is CASQPLANTIYF. CDR3 bases: TGTGCCAGCCAGCCCCTGGCGAACACCATATATTTT. The entire variable domain, with the rest obtained from reference TRBV2 and TRBJ1-3, is as follows: EPEVTQTPSHQVTQMGQEVILRCVPISNHLYFYWYRQILGQKVEFLVSFYNNEISEKSEIFDDQFSVERPDGSNFTLKIRSTKLEDSAMYFCASQPLANTIYFGEGSWLTVV.

The chain employs TRBV24-1 and TRBJ2-3; 9 nucleotides align to TRBD2. CDR1 is KGHDR, CDR2 SFDVKD, per germline. J lost 4 bases, V lost 5 bases, and 3 bases had no gene match. The CDR3 extends over 14 amino acids. The CDR3 is CATSGRGGPDTQYF. CDR3 DNA: TGTGCCACCAGTGGGCGGGGGGGCCCAGATACGCAGTATTTT.

J is TRBJ1-4 and V is TRBV4-1, with unresolved D. The CDR3 extends over 17 amino acids. Germline V gene lookup returns CDR1 MGHRA and CDR2 YSYEKL. V shed 2 bases and J shed 0 bases, with 13 bases lying between them. The CDR3 DNA reads as TGCGCCAGCAGCCAAATACTGCGTGAGACAACTAATGAAAAACTGTTTTTT. Translating it yields CASSQILRETTNEKLFF.

This chain joins TRBV30 and TRBJ2-3, with 8 positions matching TRBD2. J gave up 1 base and V 2 bases, and 2 bases lay outside the gene matches. The CDR3 loop spans 14 amino acids. The germline V gene encodes CDR1 GTSNPN and CDR2 SVGIG (reference sequence). In DNA form, the CDR3 reads TGTGCCTGGAGTTCAGCGGGGGGCACAGATACGCAGTATTTT. It yields the protein CAWSSAGGTDTQYF.

The CDR3: CASSPGEGAKAFF. In DNA, the CDR3 is TGTGCCAGCAGCCCCGGGGAGGGGGCAAAGGCTTTCTTT. The chain has TRBV9 and TRBJ1-1; 7 nucleotides line up with TRBD1. The V segment lost 4 bases and the J segment 11 bases; nucleotides outside the gene matches: 11. Germline assignment: CDR1 SGDLS and CDR2 YYNGEE. The CDR3 has 13 residues.

This sequence joins TRBV12-5 and TRBJ2-5; D remains ambiguous. The germline gives CDR1 LGHNT, CDR2 FRNRAP. The CDR3 has 13 amino acids. Trimming shortened V by 0 bases and J by 8 bases, and 10 bases separated the two germline ends. The CDR3 sequence is CASGLVPVVTQYF. In nucleotides, the CDR3 is TGTGCTAGTGGTTTGGTACCCGTTGTAACCCAGTACTTC.